This T cell receptor beta chain was documented in a study of blood T cell repertoires in COVID-19. In germline, CDR1 is LGHNA, CDR2 YNFKEQ. The CDR3 spans 14 residues. V shed 4 bases and J 2 bases; nucleotides not matched to a gene: 4. Original processing notes: Reference gene primer amplification gave estimated nucleated cell counts. The repertoire was sequenced with immunoSEQ multiplex PCR; TCRdb's copy has only in-frame clones and lacks some. V, J and clone size were drawn from that table, and D and trimming were deduced from the DNA. This sample has 150,000 to 200,000 clones, with around four fifths found just once.

This sequence joins TRBV4-2 and TRBJ2-7, with 8 bases lining up with TRBD1. The sequenced sample was peripheral blood. The receptor was isolated from a woman aged 25 to 45 with acute or convalescent COVID-19. CDR3 sequence reads: CASSLPTGAYEQYF. CDR3 sequence (DNA): TGTGCCAGCAGCCTACCGACAGGGGCCTACGAGCAGTACTTC.